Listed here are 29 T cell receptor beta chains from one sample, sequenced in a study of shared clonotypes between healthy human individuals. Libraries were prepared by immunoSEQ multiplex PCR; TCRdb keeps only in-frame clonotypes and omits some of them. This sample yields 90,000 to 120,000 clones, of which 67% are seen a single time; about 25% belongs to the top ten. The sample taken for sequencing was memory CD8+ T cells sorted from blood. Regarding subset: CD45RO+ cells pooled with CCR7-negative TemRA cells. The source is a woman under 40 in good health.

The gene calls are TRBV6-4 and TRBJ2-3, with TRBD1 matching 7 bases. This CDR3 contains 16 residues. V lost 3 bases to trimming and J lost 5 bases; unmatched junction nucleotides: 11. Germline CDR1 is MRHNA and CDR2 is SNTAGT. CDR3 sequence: CASSEGFEGAGDTQYF. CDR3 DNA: TGTGCCAGCAGTGAAGGTTTTGAGGGGGCCGGAGATACGCAGTATTTT.

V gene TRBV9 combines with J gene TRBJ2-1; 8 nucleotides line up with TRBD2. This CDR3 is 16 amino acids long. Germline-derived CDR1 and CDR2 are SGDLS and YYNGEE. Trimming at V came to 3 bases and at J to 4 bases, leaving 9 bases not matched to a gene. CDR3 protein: CASSASGSPDYNEQFF. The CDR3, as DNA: TGTGCCAGCAGCGCCAGCGGGAGCCCTGATTACAATGAGCAGTTCTTC.

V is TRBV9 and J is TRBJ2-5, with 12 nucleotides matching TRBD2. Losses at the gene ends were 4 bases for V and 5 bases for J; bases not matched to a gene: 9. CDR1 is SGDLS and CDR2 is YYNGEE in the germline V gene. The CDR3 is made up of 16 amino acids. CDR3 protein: CASSPRLAGARETQYF. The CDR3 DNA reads TGTGCCAGCAGCCCTCGACTAGCGGGAGCGCGGGAGACCCAGTACTTC.

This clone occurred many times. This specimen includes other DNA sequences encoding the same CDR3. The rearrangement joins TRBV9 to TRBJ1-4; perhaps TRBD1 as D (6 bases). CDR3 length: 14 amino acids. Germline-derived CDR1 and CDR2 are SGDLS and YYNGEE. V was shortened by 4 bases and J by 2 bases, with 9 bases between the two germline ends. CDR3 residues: CASSLGGTNEKLFF. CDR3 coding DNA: TGTGCCAGCAGCCTAGGGGGGACTAATGAAAAACTGTTTTTT.

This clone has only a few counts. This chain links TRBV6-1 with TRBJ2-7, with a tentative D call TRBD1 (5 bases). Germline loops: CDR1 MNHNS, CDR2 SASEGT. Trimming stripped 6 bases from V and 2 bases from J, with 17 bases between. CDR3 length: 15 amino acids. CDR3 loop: CASRDKRQNPYEQYF. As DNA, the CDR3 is TGTGCCAGCAGAGACAAGAGACAGAACCCCTACGAGCAGTACTTC.

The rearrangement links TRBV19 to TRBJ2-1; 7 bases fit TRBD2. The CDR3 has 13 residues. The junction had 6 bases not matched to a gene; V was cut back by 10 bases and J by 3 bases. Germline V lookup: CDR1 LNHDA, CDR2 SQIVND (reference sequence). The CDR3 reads CATRDYNYNEQFF. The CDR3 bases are TGTGCCACCCGGGACTATAACTACAATGAGCAGTTCTTC.

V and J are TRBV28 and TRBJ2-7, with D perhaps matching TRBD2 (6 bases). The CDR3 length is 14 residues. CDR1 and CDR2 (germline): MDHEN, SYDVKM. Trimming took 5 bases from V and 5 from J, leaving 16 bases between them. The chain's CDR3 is CASSPEGVLDEQYF. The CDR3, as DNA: TGTGCCAGCAGTCCGGAGGGTGTCTTGGACGAGCAGTACTTC.

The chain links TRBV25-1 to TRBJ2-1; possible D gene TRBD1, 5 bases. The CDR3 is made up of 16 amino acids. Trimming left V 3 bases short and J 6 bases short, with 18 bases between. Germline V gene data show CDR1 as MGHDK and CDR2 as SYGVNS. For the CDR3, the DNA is TGTGCCAGCAGTGAGTCGACCCAGGGCGAAATCAATGAGCAGTTCTTC. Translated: CASSESTQGEINEQFF.

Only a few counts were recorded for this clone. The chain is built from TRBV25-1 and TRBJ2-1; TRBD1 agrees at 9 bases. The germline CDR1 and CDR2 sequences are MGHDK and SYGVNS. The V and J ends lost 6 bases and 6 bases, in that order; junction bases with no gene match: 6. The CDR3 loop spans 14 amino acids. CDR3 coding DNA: TGTGCCAGCAGGCCGGGACAGGGTTTCAATGAGCAGTTCTTC. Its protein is CASRPGQGFNEQFF.

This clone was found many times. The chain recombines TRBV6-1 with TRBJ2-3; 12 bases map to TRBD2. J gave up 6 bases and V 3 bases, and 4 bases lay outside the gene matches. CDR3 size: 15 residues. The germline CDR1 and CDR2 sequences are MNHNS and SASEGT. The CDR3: CASSETSGSSDTQYF. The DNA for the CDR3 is TGTGCCAGCAGTGAGACTAGCGGGAGTTCGGATACGCAGTATTTT.

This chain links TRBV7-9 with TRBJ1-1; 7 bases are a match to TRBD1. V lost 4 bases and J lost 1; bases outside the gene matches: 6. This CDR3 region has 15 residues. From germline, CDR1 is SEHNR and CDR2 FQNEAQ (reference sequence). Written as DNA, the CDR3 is TGTGCCAGCAGCTCATTGGGACAGTCGAACACTGAAGCTTTCTTT. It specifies CASSSLGQSNTEAFF.

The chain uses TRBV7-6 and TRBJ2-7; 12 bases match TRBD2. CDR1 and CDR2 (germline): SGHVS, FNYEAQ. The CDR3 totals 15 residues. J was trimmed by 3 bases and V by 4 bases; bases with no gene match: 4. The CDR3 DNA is TGTGCCAGCAGCTCGAGGACTAGCGGGATCTACGAGCAGTACTTC. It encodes CASSSRTSGIYEQYF.

The CDR3 is CASEGETYEQYF. The CDR3 DNA is TGTGCCAGTGAGGGGGAAACCTACGAGCAGTACTTC. The chain carries TRBV25-1 and TRBJ2-7; D perhaps matches TRBD1 (6 bases). This CDR3 region has 12 residues. V lost 9 bases, J lost 2 bases, and 11 bases lay in between. CDR1 is MGHDK and CDR2 is SYGVNS in the germline V gene.

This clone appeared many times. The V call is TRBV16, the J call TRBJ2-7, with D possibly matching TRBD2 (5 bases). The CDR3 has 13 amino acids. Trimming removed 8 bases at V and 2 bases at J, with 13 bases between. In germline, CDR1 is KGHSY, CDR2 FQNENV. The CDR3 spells CASGPGGPYEQYF. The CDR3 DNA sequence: TGTGCCAGCGGACCGGGCGGGCCCTACGAGCAGTACTTC. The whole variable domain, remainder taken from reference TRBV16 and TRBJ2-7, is GEEVAQTPKHLVRGEGQKAKLYCAPIKGHSYVFWYQQVLKNEFKFLISFQNENVFDETGMPKERFSAKCLPNSPCSLEIQATKLEDSAVYFCASGPGGPYEQYFGPGTRLTVT.

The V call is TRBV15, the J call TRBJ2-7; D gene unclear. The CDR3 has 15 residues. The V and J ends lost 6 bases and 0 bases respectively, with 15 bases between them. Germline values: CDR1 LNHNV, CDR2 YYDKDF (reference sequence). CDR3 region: CATSRRGSDSYEQYF. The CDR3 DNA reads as TGTGCCACCAGTAGGAGAGGAAGCGACTCCTACGAGCAGTACTTC.

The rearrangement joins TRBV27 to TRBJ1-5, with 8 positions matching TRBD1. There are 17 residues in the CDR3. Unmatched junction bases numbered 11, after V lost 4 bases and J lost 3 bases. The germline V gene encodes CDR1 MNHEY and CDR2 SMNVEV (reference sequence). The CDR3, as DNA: TGTGCCAGCAGTTCCCGTCTTGACAGGGGCCACAATCAGCCCCAGCATTTT. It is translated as CASSSRLDRGHNQPQHF.

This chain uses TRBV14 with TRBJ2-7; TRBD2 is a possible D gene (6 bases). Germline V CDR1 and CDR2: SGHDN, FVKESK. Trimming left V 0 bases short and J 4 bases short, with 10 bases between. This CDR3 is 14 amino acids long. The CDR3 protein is CASSQDWRAYEQYF. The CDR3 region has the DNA TGTGCCAGCAGCCAAGATTGGAGGGCATACGAGCAGTACTTC.

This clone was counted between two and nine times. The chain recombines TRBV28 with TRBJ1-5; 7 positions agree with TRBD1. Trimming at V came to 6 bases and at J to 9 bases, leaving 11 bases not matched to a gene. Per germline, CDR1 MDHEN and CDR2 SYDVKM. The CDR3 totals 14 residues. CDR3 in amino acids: CASRGDSAGTPQHF. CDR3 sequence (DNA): TGTGCCAGCAGGGGGGACAGCGCGGGAACGCCCCAGCATTTT.

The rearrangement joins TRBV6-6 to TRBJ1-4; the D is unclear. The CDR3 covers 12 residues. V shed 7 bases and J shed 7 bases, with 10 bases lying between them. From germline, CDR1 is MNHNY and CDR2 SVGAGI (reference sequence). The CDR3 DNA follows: TGTGCCAGCATCCAACCTCCTGAAAAACTGTTTTTT. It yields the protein CASIQPPEKLFF.

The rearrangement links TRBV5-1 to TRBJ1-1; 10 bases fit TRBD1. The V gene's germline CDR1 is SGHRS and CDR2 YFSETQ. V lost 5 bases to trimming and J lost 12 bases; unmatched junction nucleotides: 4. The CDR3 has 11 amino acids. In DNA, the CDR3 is TGCGCCAGCAGGGGGGACAGGGGATCTTTCTTT. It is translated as CASRGDRGSFF.

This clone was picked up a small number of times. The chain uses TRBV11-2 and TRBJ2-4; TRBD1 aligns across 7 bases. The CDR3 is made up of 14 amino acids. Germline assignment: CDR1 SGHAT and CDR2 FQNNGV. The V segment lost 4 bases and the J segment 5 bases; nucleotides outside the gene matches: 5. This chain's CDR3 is CASSSRTGENIQYF. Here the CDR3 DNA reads TGTGCCAGCAGCTCCCGGACAGGAGAAAACATTCAGTACTTC. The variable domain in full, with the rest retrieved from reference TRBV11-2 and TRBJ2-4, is EAGVAQSPRYKIIEKRQSVAFWCNPISGHATLYWYQQILGQGPKLLIQFQNNGVVDDSQLPKDRFSAERLKGVDSTLKIQPAKLEDSAVYLCASSSRTGENIQYFGAGTRLSVL.

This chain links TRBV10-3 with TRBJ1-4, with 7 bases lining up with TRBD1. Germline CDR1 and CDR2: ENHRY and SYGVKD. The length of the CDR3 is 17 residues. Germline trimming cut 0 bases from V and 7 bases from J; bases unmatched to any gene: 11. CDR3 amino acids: CAISESGTAFGGEKLFF. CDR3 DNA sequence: TGTGCCATCAGTGAGTCGGGGACAGCATTCGGGGGTGAAAAACTGTTTTTT.

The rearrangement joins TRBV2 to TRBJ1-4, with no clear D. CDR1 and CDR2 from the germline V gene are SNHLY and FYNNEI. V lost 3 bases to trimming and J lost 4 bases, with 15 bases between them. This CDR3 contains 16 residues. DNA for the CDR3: TGTGCCAGCAGTGATAGCCCCCGACGGGTTAATGAAAAACTGTTTTTT. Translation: CASSDSPRRVNEKLFF. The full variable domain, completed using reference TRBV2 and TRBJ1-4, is EPEVTQTPSHQVTQMGQEVILRCVPISNHLYFYWYRQILGQKVEFLVSFYNNEISEKSEIFDDQFSVERPDGSNFTLKIRSTKLEDSAMYFCASSDSPRRVNEKLFFGSGTQLSVL.

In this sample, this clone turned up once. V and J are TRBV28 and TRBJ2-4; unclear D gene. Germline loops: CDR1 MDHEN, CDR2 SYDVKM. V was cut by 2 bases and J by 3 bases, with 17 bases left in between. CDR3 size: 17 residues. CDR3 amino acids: CASSLGLWEWGKNIQYF. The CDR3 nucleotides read TGTGCCAGCAGTTTAGGATTATGGGAATGGGGCAAAAACATTCAGTACTTC.

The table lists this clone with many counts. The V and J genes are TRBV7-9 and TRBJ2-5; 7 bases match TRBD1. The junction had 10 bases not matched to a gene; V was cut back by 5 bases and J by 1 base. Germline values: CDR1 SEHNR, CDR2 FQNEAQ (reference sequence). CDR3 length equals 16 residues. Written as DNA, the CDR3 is TGTGCCAGCAGCCCGCGGACAGGAGCTTTCCAAGAGACCCAGTACTTC. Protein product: CASSPRTGAFQETQYF.

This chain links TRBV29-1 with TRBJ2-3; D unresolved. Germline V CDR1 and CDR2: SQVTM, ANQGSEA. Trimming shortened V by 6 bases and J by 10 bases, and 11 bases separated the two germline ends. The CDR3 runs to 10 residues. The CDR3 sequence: CSVWSGAQYF. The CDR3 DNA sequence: TGCAGCGTCTGGAGTGGGGCGCAGTATTTT.

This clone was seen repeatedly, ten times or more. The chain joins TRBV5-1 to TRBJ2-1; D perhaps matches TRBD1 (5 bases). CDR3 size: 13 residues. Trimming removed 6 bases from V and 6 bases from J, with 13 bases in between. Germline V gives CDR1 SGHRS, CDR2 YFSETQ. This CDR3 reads CASNREGANEQFF. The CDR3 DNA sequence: TGCGCCAGCAACAGAGAAGGGGCCAATGAGCAGTTCTTC.

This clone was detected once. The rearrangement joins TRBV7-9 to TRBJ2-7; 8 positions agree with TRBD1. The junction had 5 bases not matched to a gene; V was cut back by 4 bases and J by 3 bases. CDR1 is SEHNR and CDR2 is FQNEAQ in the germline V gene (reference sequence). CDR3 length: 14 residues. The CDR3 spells CASSSWDRFYEQYF. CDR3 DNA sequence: TGTGCCAGCAGCTCGTGGGACAGGTTCTACGAGCAGTACTTC.

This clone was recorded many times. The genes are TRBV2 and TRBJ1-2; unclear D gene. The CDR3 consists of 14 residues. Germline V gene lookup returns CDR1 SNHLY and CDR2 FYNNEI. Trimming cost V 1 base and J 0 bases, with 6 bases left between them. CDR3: CASSEETANYGYTF. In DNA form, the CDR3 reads TGTGCCAGCAGTGAAGAGACGGCTAACTATGGCTACACCTTC.